Described below is a single TCR beta chain sequence and its context. Profiled with immunoSEQ multiplex PCR; TCRdb holds only in-frame clones, not every one. The sample holds some 230,000 clones, 84% seen once. Germline V gives CDR1 MGHRA, CDR2 YSYEKL. This CDR3 has 15 residues. Germline trimming cut 2 bases from V and 3 bases from J; bases unmatched to any gene: 3. These data originate in a study of blood T cell repertoires in COVID-19. The rearrangement links TRBV4-1 to TRBJ2-7; 11 nucleotides match TRBD1. The receptor's source is a woman in her sixties or seventies who had recovered from COVID-19. The specimen sequenced was peripheral blood. The CDR3, as DNA: TGCGCCAGCAGCCAAAAGGACAGGGGGCACTACGAGCAGTACTTC. Translated: CASSQKDRGHYEQYF.